The TCR beta chain under discussion was sequenced for a study of early stage breast cancer tumors. Looking at the study overall: Of approximately 16 invasive breast tumors, 11 to 12 were hormone receptor-positive, HER2-negative. Regarding the study as a whole: Commonly generated sequences made up most enriched TCRB sequences shared between patients.

Sequencing was performed with immunoSEQ multiplex PCR; in TCRdb, only in-frame clones are kept and a portion is missing. The sample carries around 10,000 clones, 60% to 75% recorded once. This CDR3 is built from 17 residues. Trimming removed 1 base from V and 4 bases from J, with 16 bases in between. The V gene's germline CDR1 is SGHTA and CDR2 FQGTGA. This clone was seen a single time. Its specificity is unknown. The sample consisted of breast tumor tissue. The chain combines TRBV7-3 with TRBJ2-2; D is unclear. This TCR was recovered from a person between 60 and 70 years old with breast cancer. CDR3 sequence: CASSLNGDARSTGELFF. CDR3 nucleotides: TGTGCCAGCAGCTTAAATGGCGACGCCAGAAGCACCGGGGAGCTGTTTTTT.